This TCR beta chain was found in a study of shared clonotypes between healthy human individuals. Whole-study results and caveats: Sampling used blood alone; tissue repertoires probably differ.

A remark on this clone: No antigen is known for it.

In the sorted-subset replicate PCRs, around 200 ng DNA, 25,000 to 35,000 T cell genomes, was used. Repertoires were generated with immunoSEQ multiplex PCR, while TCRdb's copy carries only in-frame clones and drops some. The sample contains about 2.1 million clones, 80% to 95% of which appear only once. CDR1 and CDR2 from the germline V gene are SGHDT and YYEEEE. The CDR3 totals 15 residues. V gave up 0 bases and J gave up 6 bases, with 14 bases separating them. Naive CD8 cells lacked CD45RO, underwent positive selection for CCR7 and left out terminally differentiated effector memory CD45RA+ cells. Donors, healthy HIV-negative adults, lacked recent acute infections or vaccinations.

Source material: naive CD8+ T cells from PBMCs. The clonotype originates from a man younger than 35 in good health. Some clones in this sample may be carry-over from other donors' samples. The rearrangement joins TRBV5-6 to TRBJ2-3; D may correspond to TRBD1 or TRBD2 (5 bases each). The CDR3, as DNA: TGTGCCAGCAGCTTGGGGGGGTCCCCACGGGATACGCAGTATTTT. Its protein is CASSLGGSPRDTQYF.